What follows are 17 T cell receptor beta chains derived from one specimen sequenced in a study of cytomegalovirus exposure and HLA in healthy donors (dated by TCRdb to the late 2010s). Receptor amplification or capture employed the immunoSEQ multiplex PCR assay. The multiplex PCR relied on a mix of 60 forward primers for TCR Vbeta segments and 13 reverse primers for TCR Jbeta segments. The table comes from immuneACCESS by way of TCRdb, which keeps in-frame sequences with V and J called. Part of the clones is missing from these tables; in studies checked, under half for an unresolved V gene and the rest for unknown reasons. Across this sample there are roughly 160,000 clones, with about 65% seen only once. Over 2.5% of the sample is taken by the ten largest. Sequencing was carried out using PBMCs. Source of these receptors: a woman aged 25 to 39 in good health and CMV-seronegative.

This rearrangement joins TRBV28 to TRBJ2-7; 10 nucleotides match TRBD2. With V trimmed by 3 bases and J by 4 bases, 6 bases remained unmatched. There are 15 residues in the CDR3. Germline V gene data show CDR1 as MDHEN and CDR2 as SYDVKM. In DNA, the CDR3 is TGTGCCAGCAGTTTCGAAGCGGGAGGGCCGTACGAGCAGTACTTC. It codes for CASSFEAGGPYEQYF.

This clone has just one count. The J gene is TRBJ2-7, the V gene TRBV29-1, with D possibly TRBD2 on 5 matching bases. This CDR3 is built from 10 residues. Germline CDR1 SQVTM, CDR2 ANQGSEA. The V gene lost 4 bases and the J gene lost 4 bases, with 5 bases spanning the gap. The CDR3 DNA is TGCAGCGTTGCGGGGTACGAGCAGTACTTC. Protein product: CSVAGYEQYF.

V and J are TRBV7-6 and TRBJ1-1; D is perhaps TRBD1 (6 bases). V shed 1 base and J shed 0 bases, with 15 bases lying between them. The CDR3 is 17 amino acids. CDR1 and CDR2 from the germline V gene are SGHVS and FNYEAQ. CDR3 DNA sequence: TGTGCCAGCAGCTTAGTACAGGGATCCGGACTGAACACTGAAGCTTTCTTT. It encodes CASSLVQGSGLNTEAFF.

Here the CDR3 DNA reads TGTGCCAGCAGCCCCGGGACTAGCGGGAGCACAGATACGCAGTATTTT. It codes for CASSPGTSGSTDTQYF. The chain employs TRBV5-4 and TRBJ2-3; 12 nucleotides line up with TRBD2. Trimming took 4 bases from V and 0 from J; bases not matched to a gene: 3. The CDR3 has 16 residues. CDR1 is SGHNT, CDR2 YYREEE, per germline (reference sequence).

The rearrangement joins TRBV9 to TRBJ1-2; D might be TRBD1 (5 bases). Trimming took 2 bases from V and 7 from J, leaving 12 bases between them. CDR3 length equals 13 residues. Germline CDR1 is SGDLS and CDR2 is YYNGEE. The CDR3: CASSVQGGSGYTF. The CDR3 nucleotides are TGTGCCAGCAGCGTTCAGGGCGGGAGTGGCTACACCTTC. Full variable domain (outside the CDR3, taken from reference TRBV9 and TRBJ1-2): DSGVTQTPKHLITATGQRVTLRCSPRSGDLSVYWYQQSLDQGLQFLIQYYNGEERAKGNILERFSAQQFPDLHSELNLSSLELGDSALYFCASSVQGGSGYTFGSGTRLTVV.

As DNA, the CDR3 is TGTGCCAGCAGCATCCGGACTAGCGGGGGTTATGAGCAGTTCTTC. Translating it yields CASSIRTSGGYEQFF. The chain is built from TRBV7-2 and TRBJ2-1, with 13 bases aligning to TRBD2. The CDR3 consists of 15 residues. Germline CDR1 is SGHTA and CDR2 is FQGNSA. Losses at the gene ends were 5 bases for V and 8 bases for J; bases not matched to a gene: 6.

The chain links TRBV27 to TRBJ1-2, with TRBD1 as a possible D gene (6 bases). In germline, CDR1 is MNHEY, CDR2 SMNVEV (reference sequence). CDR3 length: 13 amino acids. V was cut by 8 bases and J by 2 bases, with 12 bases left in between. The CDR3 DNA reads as TGTGCCAGCGGCCTTGACAGGAACTATGGCTACACCTTC. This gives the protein CASGLDRNYGYTF.

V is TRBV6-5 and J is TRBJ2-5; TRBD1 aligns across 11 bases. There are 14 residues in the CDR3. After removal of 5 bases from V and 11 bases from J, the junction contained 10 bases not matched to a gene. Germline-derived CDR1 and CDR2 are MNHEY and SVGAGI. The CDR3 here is CASSLGTGGLEQYF. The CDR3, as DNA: TGTGCCAGCAGTCTCGGGACAGGGGGATTAGAGCAGTACTTC.

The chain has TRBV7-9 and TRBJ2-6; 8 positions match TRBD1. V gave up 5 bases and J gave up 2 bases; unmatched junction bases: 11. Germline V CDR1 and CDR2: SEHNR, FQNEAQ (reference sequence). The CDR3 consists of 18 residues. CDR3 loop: CASSPTTGGVPGANVLTF. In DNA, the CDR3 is TGTGCCAGCAGCCCCACAACAGGGGGAGTGCCTGGGGCCAACGTCCTGACTTTC. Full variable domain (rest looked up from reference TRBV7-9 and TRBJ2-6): DTGVSQNPRHKITKRGQNVTFRCDPISEHNRLYWYRQTLGQGPEFLTYFQNEAQLEKSRLLSDRFSAERPKGSFSTLEIQRTEQGDSAMYLCASSPTTGGVPGANVLTFGAGSRLTVL.

For the CDR3, the DNA is TGTGCCAGCAGCGTAGCAGGGGTACAGGGTATTGTCTACACCTTC. Protein product: CASSVAGVQGIVYTF. This chain joins TRBV9 and TRBJ1-2, with a weak D call TRBD1 (6 bases). V dropped 0 bases and J dropped 10 bases, with 19 bases sitting between them. The germline V gene encodes CDR1 SGDLS and CDR2 YYNGEE. The CDR3 is 15 residues long.

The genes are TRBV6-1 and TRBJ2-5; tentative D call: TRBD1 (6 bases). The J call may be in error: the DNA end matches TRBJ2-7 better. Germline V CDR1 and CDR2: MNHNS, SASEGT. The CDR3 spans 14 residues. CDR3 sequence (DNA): TGTGCCAGCAGTGCCGACAGGTTCTCCTACGAGCAGTACTTC. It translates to CASSADRFSYEQYF.

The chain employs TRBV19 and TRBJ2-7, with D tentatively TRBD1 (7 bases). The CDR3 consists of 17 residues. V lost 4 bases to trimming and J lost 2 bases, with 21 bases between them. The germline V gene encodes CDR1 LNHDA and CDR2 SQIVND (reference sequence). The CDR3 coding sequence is TGTGCCAGTAGTAAGGGGGGCAGGGGGACGGTACCCTACGAGCAGTACTTC. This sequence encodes CASSKGGRGTVPYEQYF.

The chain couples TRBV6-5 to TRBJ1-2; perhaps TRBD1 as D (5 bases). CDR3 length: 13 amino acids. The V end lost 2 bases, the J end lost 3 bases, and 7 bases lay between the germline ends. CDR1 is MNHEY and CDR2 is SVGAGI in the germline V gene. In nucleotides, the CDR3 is TGTGCCAGCAGTTACCAGGGCCACTATGGCTACACCTTC. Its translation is CASSYQGHYGYTF.

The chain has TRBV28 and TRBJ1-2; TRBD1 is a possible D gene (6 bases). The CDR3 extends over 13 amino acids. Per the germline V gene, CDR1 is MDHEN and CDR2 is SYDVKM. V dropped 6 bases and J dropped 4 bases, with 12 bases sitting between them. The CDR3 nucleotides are TGTGCCAGCAGGCCGGGACAACCCTATGGCTACACCTTC. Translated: CASRPGQPYGYTF.

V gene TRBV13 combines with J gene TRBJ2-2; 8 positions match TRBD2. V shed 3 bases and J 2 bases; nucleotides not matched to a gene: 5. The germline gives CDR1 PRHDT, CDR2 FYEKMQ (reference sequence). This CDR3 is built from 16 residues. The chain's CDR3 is CASSLFSGTNTGELFF. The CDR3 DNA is TGTGCCAGCAGCTTGTTTAGCGGGACTAACACCGGGGAGCTGTTTTTT.

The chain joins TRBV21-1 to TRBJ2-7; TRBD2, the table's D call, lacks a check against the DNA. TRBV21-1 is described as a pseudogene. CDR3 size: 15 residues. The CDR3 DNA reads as TGTGCCAGCAGCAAAACCCCCGGACTACCACAAATGAGGTACTTC. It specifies CASSKTPGLPQMRYF.

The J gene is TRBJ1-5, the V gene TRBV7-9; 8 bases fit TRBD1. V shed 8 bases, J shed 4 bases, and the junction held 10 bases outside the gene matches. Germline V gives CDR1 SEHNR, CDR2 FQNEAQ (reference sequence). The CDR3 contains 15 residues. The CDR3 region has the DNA TGTGCCAGCGAGGGTACAGGGGGTCTGAATCAGCCCCAGCATTTT. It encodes CASEGTGGLNQPQHF. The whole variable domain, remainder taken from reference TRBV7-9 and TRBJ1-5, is DTGVSQNPRHKITKRGQNVTFRCDPISEHNRLYWYRQTLGQGPEFLTYFQNEAQLEKSRLLSDRFSAERPKGSFSTLEIQRTEQGDSAMYLCASEGTGGLNQPQHFGDGTRLSIL.